This T cell receptor beta chain originates from a study of cytomegalovirus exposure and HLA in healthy donors. Vbeta (60) and Jbeta (13) primers were used in the PCR. TCRdb's copy holds only in-frame clones and misses some; the assay was immunoSEQ multiplex PCR. The sample has 200,000 to 250,000 clones. CDR1 SGHTA and CDR2 FQGNSA come from the germline V gene. V was pared by 3 bases and J by 6 bases, with 9 bases of the junction left unmatched. The CDR3 sequence is 15 residues long. This sequence originates from a girl aged 2-10 years in good health and CMV-seropositive. This chain connects TRBV7-2 to TRBJ2-7; 9 positions agree with TRBD2. The material sequenced was PBMCs. The CDR3 region is CASSFISGSWGEQYF. The CDR3 nucleotides read TGTGCCAGCAGCTTCATTAGCGGGAGCTGGGGCGAGCAGTACTTC. Full variable domain (rest looked up from reference TRBV7-2 and TRBJ2-7): GAGVSQSPSNKVTEKGKDVELRCDPISGHTALYWYRQSLGQGLEFLIYFQGNSAPDKSGLPSDRFSAERTGGSVSTLTIQRTQQEDSAVYLCASSFISGSWGEQYFGPGTRLTVT.